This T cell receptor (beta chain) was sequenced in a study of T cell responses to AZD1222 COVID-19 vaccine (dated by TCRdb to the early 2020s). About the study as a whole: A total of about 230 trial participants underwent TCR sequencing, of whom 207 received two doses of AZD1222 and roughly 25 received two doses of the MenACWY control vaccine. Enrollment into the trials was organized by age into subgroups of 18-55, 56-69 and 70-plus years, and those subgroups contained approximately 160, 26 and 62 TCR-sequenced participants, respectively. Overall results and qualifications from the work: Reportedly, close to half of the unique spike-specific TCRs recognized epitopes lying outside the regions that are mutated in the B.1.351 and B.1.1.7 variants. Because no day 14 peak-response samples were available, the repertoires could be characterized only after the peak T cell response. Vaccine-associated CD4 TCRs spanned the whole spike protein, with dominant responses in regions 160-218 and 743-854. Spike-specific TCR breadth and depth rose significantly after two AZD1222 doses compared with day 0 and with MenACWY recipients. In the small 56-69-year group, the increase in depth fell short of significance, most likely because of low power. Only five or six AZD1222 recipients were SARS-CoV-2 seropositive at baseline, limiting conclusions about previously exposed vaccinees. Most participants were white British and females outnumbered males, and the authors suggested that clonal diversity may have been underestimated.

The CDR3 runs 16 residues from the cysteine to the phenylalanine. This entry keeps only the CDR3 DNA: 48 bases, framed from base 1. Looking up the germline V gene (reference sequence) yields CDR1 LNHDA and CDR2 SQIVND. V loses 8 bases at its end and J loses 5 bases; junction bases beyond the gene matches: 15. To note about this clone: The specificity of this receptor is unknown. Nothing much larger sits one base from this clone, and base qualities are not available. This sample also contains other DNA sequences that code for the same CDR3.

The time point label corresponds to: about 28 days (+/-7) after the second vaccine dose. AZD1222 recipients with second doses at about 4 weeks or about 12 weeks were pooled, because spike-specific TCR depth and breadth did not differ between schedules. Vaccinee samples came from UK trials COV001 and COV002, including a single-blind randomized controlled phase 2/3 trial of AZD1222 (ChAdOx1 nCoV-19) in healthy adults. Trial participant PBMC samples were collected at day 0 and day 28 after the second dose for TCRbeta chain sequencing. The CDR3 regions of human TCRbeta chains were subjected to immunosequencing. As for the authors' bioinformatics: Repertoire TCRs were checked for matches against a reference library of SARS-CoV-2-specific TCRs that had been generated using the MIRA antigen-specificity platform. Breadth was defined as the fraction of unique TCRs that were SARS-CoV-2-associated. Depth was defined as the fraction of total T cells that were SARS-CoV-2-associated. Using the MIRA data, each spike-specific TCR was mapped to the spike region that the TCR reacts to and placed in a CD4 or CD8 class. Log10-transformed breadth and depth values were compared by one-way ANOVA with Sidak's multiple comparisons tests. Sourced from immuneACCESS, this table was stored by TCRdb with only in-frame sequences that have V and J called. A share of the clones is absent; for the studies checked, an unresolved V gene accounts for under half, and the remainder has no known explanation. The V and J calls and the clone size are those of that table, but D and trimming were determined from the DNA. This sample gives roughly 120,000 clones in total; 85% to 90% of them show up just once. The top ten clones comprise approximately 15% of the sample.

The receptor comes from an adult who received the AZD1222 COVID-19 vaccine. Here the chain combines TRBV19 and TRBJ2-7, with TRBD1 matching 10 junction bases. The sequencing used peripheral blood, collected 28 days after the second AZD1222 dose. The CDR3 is CASSSGGDRGPHEQYF. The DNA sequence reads TGTGCCAGTTCATCGGGGGGGGACAGGGGTCCCCACGAGCAGTACTTC.